This T cell receptor beta chain derives from a study of blood T cell repertoires in COVID-19. Study-wide background: COVID-19 samples, acute and convalescent, were from the United States, Italy and Spain. T cells, B-cell-depleted T cells, or PBMCs provided the cDNA or gDNA that served as material.

Some clones are missing from TCRdb's copy, which holds only in-frame ones; the method was immunoSEQ multiplex PCR. The profile covers about 190,000 clones, with 70% to 80% appearing a single time and 12% taken by the ten largest. V was trimmed by 7 bases and J by 7 bases, leaving 20 bases between them. CDR3 length: 14 amino acids. Germline V gives CDR1 SGHKS, CDR2 YYEKEE (reference sequence). The rearrangement joins TRBV5-5 to TRBJ1-2; a possible D gene is TRBD1 (6 bases). What was sequenced was peripheral blood. The origin of this receptor is a woman between 50 and 59 years old with acute or convalescent COVID-19. CDR3 DNA sequence: TGTGCCAGCCGCGCGGACAGCGCCCTTAGTGGCTACACCTTC. This encodes CASRADSALSGYTF. Based on the CDR3 plus reference TRBV5-5 and TRBJ1-2, the full variable domain is DAGVTQSPTHLIKTRGQQVTLRCSPISGHKSVSWYQQVLGQGPQFIFQYYEKEERGRGNFPDRFSARQFPNYSSELNVNALLLGDSALYLCASRADSALSGYTFGSGTRLTVV.